These T cell receptor beta chains were read from a single sample in a study of cytomegalovirus exposure and HLA in healthy donors. Assay: immunoSEQ multiplex PCR; the TCRdb copy retains only in-frame clones and omits some. The table lists approximately 190,000 clones, roughly 80% of them singletons. Sequenced: PBMCs. These receptors came from a man aged 50 to 60 in good health and CMV-seronegative. Each CDR3 is given without its conserved first and last residue.

v_gene: TRBV9
j_gene: TRBJ2-1
CDR3aa: ASSAKLRTDFNEQF

v_gene: TRBV4-1
j_gene: TRBJ2-5
CDR3aa: ASRTSGGQETQY

v_gene: TRBV7-9
j_gene: TRBJ1-4
CDR3aa: ASSLKSSENEKLF

v_gene: TRBV7-2
j_gene: TRBJ2-7
CDR3aa: ASSPRVSGSYEQY

v_gene: TRBV7-9
j_gene: TRBJ1-4
CDR3aa: ASSLFPQSRDRGNEKLF

v_gene: TRBV5-6
j_gene: TRBJ1-4
CDR3aa: ASSPGQGGGKLF

v_gene: TRBV29-1
j_gene: TRBJ1-1
CDR3aa: SVKAQGNTEAF

v_gene: TRBV5-1
j_gene: TRBJ2-1
CDR3aa: ASSLGATYNEQF

v_gene: TRBV30
j_gene: TRBJ1-3
CDR3aa: AWSYRGSTIY

v_gene: TRBV4-3
j_gene: TRBJ1-6
CDR3aa: ASSQDLFSGAGNSPLH

v_gene: TRBV7-2
j_gene: TRBJ2-5
CDR3aa: ASSLAGSGGLQTQY

v_gene: TRBV10-2
j_gene: TRBJ1-5
CDR3aa: ASGSTGGGQPQH

v_gene: TRBV5-1
j_gene: TRBJ2-7
CDR3aa: ASSPAGYEQY

v_gene: TRBV4-3
j_gene: TRBJ2-3
CDR3aa: ASSPTMARATDTQY

v_gene: TRBV7-9
j_gene: TRBJ1-2
CDR3aa: ASSFEGPNYGYT

v_gene: TRBV7-9
j_gene: TRBJ2-4
CDR3aa: ASSPQDSKNIQY